The 15 T cell receptor beta chains reported below all come from one sample, sequenced in a study of T cells in Graves' hyperthyroidism and ophthalmopathy. Researchers took RNA transcripts and amplified the TCR beta CDR3 regions from them. The HTBI set primed first-round TCR CDR3 RT-PCR. TCRdb re-derived calls from the multiplex PCR reads in MiXCR, one entry per CDR3 protein. In the table there are roughly 380,000 distinct CDR3 sequences, 14% of which are singletons. Sequencing input: blood. The receptors originated from a woman aged 60-75 years with Graves' hyperthyroidism.

The chain uses TRBV2 and TRBJ2-7; D ambiguous. Germline V gives CDR1 SNHLY, CDR2 FYNNEI. V was shortened by 4 bases and J by 0 bases, with 7 bases between the two germline ends. This CDR3 has 13 amino acids. CDR3 residues: CASSGHNSYEQYF. For the CDR3, the DNA is TGTGCCAGCAGTGGACACAACTCCTACGAGCAGTACTTC.

The chain links TRBV20-1 to TRBJ2-3; possible D gene TRBD2, 6 bases. Trimming stripped 4 bases from V and 4 bases from J, with 15 bases between. The CDR3 extends over 14 amino acids. Per the germline V gene, CDR1 is DFQATT and CDR2 is SNEGSKA (reference sequence). CDR3 DNA sequence: TGCAGTGCTATTCCGGGAGTGGGAGCAGATACGCAGTATTTT. It translates to CSAIPGVGADTQYF.

The chain combines TRBV5-1 with TRBJ2-5; 13 bases match TRBD2. V trimming: 6 bases; J trimming: 4 bases; junction bases outside the gene matches: 3. CDR1 is SGHRS, CDR2 YFSETQ, per germline. The CDR3 is 14 residues long. The CDR3 is CASTRTSGRETQYF. The CDR3 DNA follows: TGCGCCAGCACCCGGACTAGCGGGAGAGAGACCCAGTACTTC.

There are a few counts of this clonotype. V usage is TRBV29-1 and J usage is TRBJ2-5; D tentatively fits TRBD1 or TRBD2 (6 bases each). Germline V gene data show CDR1 as SQVTM and CDR2 as ANQGSEA. V lost 6 bases and J 4 bases, leaving 15 bases between the germline ends. The CDR3 length is 13 residues. The CDR3: CSVEQQGGETQYF. In DNA, the CDR3 is TGCAGCGTAGAACAACAGGGAGGAGAGACCCAGTACTTC.

Ten or more counts support this clonotype. This chain connects TRBV7-3 to TRBJ2-3; D might be TRBD1 (5 bases). Germline CDR1 and CDR2: SGHTA and FQGTGA. V gave up 5 bases and J gave up 6 bases, with 12 bases separating them. This CDR3 contains 13 residues. CDR3 sequence: CASSTQVQDTQYF. The CDR3 region has the DNA TGTGCCAGCAGCACACAGGTCCAGGATACGCAGTATTTT.

In this sample, this clonotype turned up once. V gene TRBV11-2 combines with J gene TRBJ2-7, with D possibly matching TRBD1 (6 bases). V shed 2 bases and J shed 2 bases, with 13 bases lying between them. The germline V gene has CDR1 SGHAT and CDR2 FQNNGV. The CDR3 has 15 residues. This CDR3 is CASSLPGHAAYEQYF. CDR3 sequence (DNA): TGTGCCAGCAGCTTACCGGGACATGCGGCCTACGAGCAGTACTTC.

This clonotype came up a few times. The chain carries TRBV27 and TRBJ2-4, with TRBD1 matching over 11 bases. The V segment lost 6 bases and the J segment 7 bases; nucleotides outside the gene matches: 2. The CDR3 runs to 13 residues. The germline V gene encodes CDR1 MNHEY and CDR2 SMNVEV (reference sequence). The CDR3, as DNA: TGTGCCAGCAGCCGGGACAGGGGGAACATTCAGTACTTC. Translating gives CASSRDRGNIQYF.

This clonotype was found a few times. This rearrangement joins TRBV20-1 to TRBJ2-5; 8 bases fit TRBD2. The CDR3 consists of 16 residues. Germline assignment: CDR1 DFQATT and CDR2 SNEGSKA (reference sequence). Trimming cost V 0 bases and J 7 bases; bases outside gene matches: 13. CDR3 in DNA: TGCAGTGCTAGAGATCGATGGGGACTAGTCTACGGGACCCAGTACTTC. It yields the protein CSARDRWGLVYGTQYF.

In its sample, this clonotype was seen many times. The V gene is TRBV12-3 or TRBV12-4, the J gene TRBJ2-5, with TRBD1 matching over 9 bases. V lost 6 bases, J lost 5 bases, and 10 bases stayed unmatched. The CDR3 length is 15 residues. CDR3 amino acids: CASRELQGAGETQYF. CDR3 DNA: TGTGCCAGCAGGGAACTACAGGGGGCTGGGGAGACCCAGTACTTC.

In its sample, this clonotype was seen many times. The J gene is TRBJ1-5, the V gene TRBV2; D may be TRBD1 (5 bases). Trimming cost V 2 bases and J 4 bases, with 9 bases left between them. Germline V gene data show CDR1 as SNHLY and CDR2 as FYNNEI. The CDR3 runs 14 residues. The CDR3 DNA is TGTGCCAGCAGTGAATCTGGGGGAAATCAGCCCCAGCATTTT. This encodes CASSESGGNQPQHF.

This clonotype was counted a few times. The chain combines TRBV15 with TRBJ1-2; TRBD1 might be the D (6 bases). The V and J ends lost 2 bases and 6 bases respectively, with 16 bases between them. Germline CDR1 and CDR2: LNHNV and YYDKDF (reference sequence). This CDR3 region has 15 residues. The CDR3 sequence is CATSRSGGRGNGYTF. In DNA, the CDR3 is TGTGCCACCAGCAGATCTGGGGGCAGGGGAAATGGCTACACCTTC.

The sample holds many counts of this clonotype. The chain recombines TRBV7-3 with TRBJ2-6; D gene ambiguous. This CDR3 is built from 13 residues. V gave up 3 bases and J gave up 1 base, with 1 base separating them. CDR1 and CDR2 from the germline V gene are SGHTA and FQGTGA. CDR3 amino acids: CASSFSGANVLTF. In DNA form, the CDR3 reads TGTGCCAGCAGCTTTTCTGGGGCCAACGTCCTGACTTTC.

This clonotype appeared many times. The rearrangement links TRBV27 to TRBJ2-1; D is perhaps TRBD1 or TRBD2 (5 bases each). Germline CDR1 is MNHEY and CDR2 is SMNVEV (reference sequence). V lost 8 bases and J lost 4, with 15 bases in between. The CDR3 covers 14 residues. CDR3 loop: CASALLGGYNEQFF. CDR3 sequence (DNA): TGTGCCAGCGCCCTTCTTGGGGGTTACAATGAGCAGTTCTTC.

This clonotype turned up a few times. This chain uses TRBV24-1 with TRBJ1-1; D is possibly TRBD1 (5 bases). Deletions cut 2 bases from V and 5 bases from J, with 8 bases between. Per germline, CDR1 KGHDR and CDR2 SFDVKD. This CDR3 is 13 amino acids long. CDR3 protein: CATSDWRGTEAFF. The DNA of the CDR3 is TGTGCCACCAGTGATTGGCGGGGGACTGAAGCTTTCTTT.

Ten or more counts support this clonotype. The V gene is TRBV6-1, the J gene TRBJ1-1, with a tentative D call TRBD1 (5 bases). The germline V and J ends were trimmed by 5 bases and 2 bases, with 18 bases remaining between them. Germline assignment: CDR1 MNHNS and CDR2 SASEGT. There are 16 residues in the CDR3. For the CDR3, the DNA is TGTGCCAGCAGTCCCCCCCGGATGGGGCCAAACACTGAAGCTTTCTTT. Its translation is CASSPPRMGPNTEAFF.